The clone carrying this T cell receptor beta chain showed up just a few times. Antigen: not known. This sample is drawn from a study of CD4 T cells in relation to SARS-CoV-2 and coronaviruses. The CDR3 covers 16 residues. Trimming took off 6 bases at V and 2 bases at J, with 16 bases between the two ends. Looked up from germline, CDR1 is MNHEY and CDR2 is SVGEGT. Produced via immunoSEQ multiplex PCR; TCRdb's table is partial and in-frame only. Of around 34,000 clones listed, 60% to 85% are singletons. Sequenced: memory CD4+ T cells from PBMCs, cultured in vitro. This receptor was identified in an adult with COVID-19. The chain links TRBV6-2 or TRBV6-3 to TRBJ1-4, with a tentative D call TRBD1 (6 bases). The CDR3 nucleotides are TGTGCCAGCAGCCCGACAGGTGGATGGACTAATGAAAAACTGTTTTTT. Translated, it gives CASSPTGGWTNEKLFF.